Each of the 12 T cell receptor beta chains below was sequenced from the same sample in a study of shared clonotypes between healthy human individuals. Profiled with immunoSEQ multiplex PCR; TCRdb holds only in-frame clones, not every one. The sample consists of about 680,000 clones, 73% of them appearing once. Sequencing input: memory CD4+ T cells sorted from blood. Indicated subset: CD45RA-negative fraction. Source of these receptors: a young woman in good health.

The chain combines TRBV7-8 with TRBJ2-7; D is perhaps TRBD1 (6 bases). The germline gives CDR1 SGHVS, CDR2 FQNEAQ. The CDR3 spans 14 residues. The germline V and J ends were trimmed by 5 bases and 0 bases, with 11 bases remaining between them. The CDR3 sequence is CASSRGQSSYEQYF. CDR3 bases: TGTGCCAGCAGCCGGGGACAAAGCTCCTACGAGCAGTACTTC. The full variable domain, rest sourced from reference TRBV7-8 and TRBJ2-7, is GAGVSQSPRYKVAKRGQDVALRCDPISGHVSLFWYQQALGQGPEFLTYFQNEAQLDKSGLPSDRFFAERPEGSVSTLKIQRTQQEDSAVYLCASSRGQSSYEQYFGPGTRLTVT.

The chain employs TRBV27 and TRBJ1-5; D is unclear. This CDR3 region has 17 residues. Trimming took 2 bases from V and 0 from J, leaving 14 bases between them. Germline CDR1 MNHEY, CDR2 SMNVEV (reference sequence). The CDR3 protein is CASSLIASANSNQPQHF. For the CDR3, the DNA is TGTGCCAGCAGTTTAATAGCATCAGCAAATAGCAATCAGCCCCAGCATTTT.

The chain recombines TRBV15 with TRBJ1-4, with D hard to call. This CDR3 comprises 14 residues. V gave up 0 bases and J gave up 4 bases, with 6 bases separating them. Germline CDR1 is LNHNV and CDR2 is YYDKDF (reference sequence). For the CDR3, the DNA is TGTGCCACCAGCAGAGAAAAGGGTAATGAAAAACTGTTTTTT. Amino acid sequence: CATSREKGNEKLFF.

V and J are TRBV5-1 and TRBJ2-7; TRBD2 matches 7 bases. Germline V gene data show CDR1 as SGHRS and CDR2 as YFSETQ. With V trimmed by 2 bases and J by 2 bases, 16 bases remained unmatched. The CDR3 extends over 18 amino acids. The CDR3 here is CASSFIGGSGRYAYEQYF. The DNA for the CDR3 is TGCGCCAGCAGCTTTATTGGCGGGAGTGGCCGCTACGCCTACGAGCAGTACTTC.

This clone was counted many times. At the DNA level, this CDR3 is encoded by other sequences in the same sample as well. This chain connects TRBV5-1 to TRBJ2-5; 7 nucleotides match TRBD1. Germline assignment: CDR1 SGHRS and CDR2 YFSETQ. The CDR3 has 14 residues. V was pared by 5 bases and J by 1 base, with 5 bases of the junction left unmatched. The CDR3 reads CASSSGTAQETQYF. The DNA for the CDR3 is TGCGCCAGCAGTTCCGGGACAGCCCAAGAGACCCAGTACTTC.

There are a few counts of this clone. V gene TRBV10-1 combines with J gene TRBJ2-3; D is ambiguous. The V gene's germline CDR1 is WNHNN and CDR2 SYGVQD (reference sequence). The germline V and J ends were trimmed by 6 bases and 6 bases, with 10 bases remaining between them. The CDR3 is 12 amino acids. This CDR3 is CASSPNMDTQYF. The DNA for the CDR3 is TGCGCCAGCAGCCCAAACATGGATACGCAGTATTTT.

This sequence joins TRBV10-3 and TRBJ2-3; no definite D call. V was cut by 4 bases and J by 1 base, with 9 bases left in between. The CDR3 runs to 14 residues. Germline values: CDR1 ENHRY, CDR2 SYGVKD. Written as DNA, the CDR3 is TGTGCCATCAGTGGTTCGAGCGGCACAGATACGCAGTATTTT. Its translation: CAISGSSGTDTQYF.

The chain links TRBV9 to TRBJ1-5, with D perhaps TRBD1 (5 bases). Trimming shortened V by 3 bases and J by 0 bases, and 16 bases separated the two germline ends. CDR3 length: 17 amino acids. Germline V gene sequence: CDR1 SGDLS, CDR2 YYNGEE. The CDR3 nucleotides are TGTGCCAGCAGCGCAGGGTGGGCGGTAGATAGCAATCAGCCCCAGCATTTT. Its translation is CASSAGWAVDSNQPQHF.

This chain uses TRBV2 with TRBJ1-2, with D possibly being TRBD1 (5 bases). CDR3 length: 14 amino acids. Looked up from germline, CDR1 is SNHLY and CDR2 is FYNNEI. Trimming shortened V by 6 bases and J by 2 bases, and 13 bases separated the two germline ends. The chain's CDR3 is CASRRGEGNYGYTF. CDR3 in DNA: TGTGCCAGCAGGCGGGGAGAGGGGAACTATGGCTACACCTTC.

This chain uses TRBV29-1 with TRBJ2-2; TRBD1 aligns across 7 bases. Germline V lookup: CDR1 SQVTM, CDR2 ANQGSEA. The CDR3 extends over 14 amino acids. The V gene end was trimmed by 6 bases and the J gene end by 0 bases; junction bases not matched to a gene: 4. CDR3 DNA: TGCAGCGTCCGACAGGGACCGAACACCGGGGAGCTGTTTTTT. Residues: CSVRQGPNTGELFF.

This rearrangement joins TRBV6-1 to TRBJ2-7; a possible D gene is TRBD1 (6 bases). The CDR3 totals 14 residues. Germline V lookup: CDR1 MNHNS, CDR2 SASEGT. Trimming left V 1 base short and J 6 bases short, with 13 bases between. The CDR3 DNA reads TGTGCCAGCAGTGAAGAGACAGGCATCTCCGAGCAGTACTTC. It yields the protein CASSEETGISEQYF.

The gene calls are TRBV21-1 and TRBJ1-5; the D call in the table, TRBD1, was not verified against the DNA. TRBV21-1 is recorded as a pseudogene. CDR3 length: 16 residues. The CDR3 region has the DNA TGTGCCAGCAGCAAGCGACAGGACAATAGCAATCAGCCCCAGCATTTT. This encodes CASSKRQDNSNQPQHF.